These T cell receptor beta chains were read from a single sample in a study of response to subunit inactivated influenza vaccine. TCRdb re-analysed the RT-PCR reads in MiXCR, keeping a single row per CDR3 protein. This table holds around 750,000 distinct CDR3 sequences, about 20% found once. The input for sequencing was PBMCs from blood, taken roughly 5 days after vaccination. The receptors originated from a middle-aged man who received an inactivated influenza vaccine. Both conserved end residues are part of each CDR3. The order of the fields is D gene, V gene, J gene, clone size, CDR3 DNA, CDR3 protein. The D gene is left open where the match is weak. Only part of the rows carry a size: once, few, many, or a class if the clone is expanded.

NA	TRBV15	TRBJ2-6	NA	TGTGCCACCGGCCAGGGAGGGGCCAACGTCCTGACTTTC	CATGQGGANVLTF
NA	TRBV7-2	TRBJ1-1	NA	TGTGCCAGCAGCTTTGGGGCTCTTCTGGGGTTCACTGAAGCTTTCTTT	CASSFGALLGFTEAFF
TRBD1	TRBV5-1	TRBJ2-3	NA	TGCGCCAGCAGCTTGGGAGTAGGGACAGTCACAGATACGCAGTATTTT	CASSLGVGTVTDTQYF
NA	TRBV28	TRBJ2-3	few	TGTGCCAGCAGTTTAACTCCTACCGGGGGATTCACAGATACGCAGTATTTT	CASSLTPTGGFTDTQYF
NA	TRBV28	TRBJ1-5	NA	TGTGCCAGCTCCCCTCGGGCTCTACCTAATCAGCCCCAGCATTTT	CASSPRALPNQPQHF
NA	TRBV6-5	TRBJ2-7	NA	TGTGCCAGCAGTTCTGCAGGGGTCTACTCCGAGCAGTACTTC	CASSSAGVYSEQYF
TRBD1	TRBV2	TRBJ1-5	NA	TGTACCAGCAGTTTAACTGGACAGGGGGCTGACAATCAGCCCCAGCATTTT	CTSSLTGQGADNQPQHF
NA	TRBV6-2/TRBV6-3	TRBJ1-5	few	TGTGCCAGCAGCCGCTTGGGAACAGGTTTGAGGGAAGAGGGCAATCAGCCCCAGCATTTT	CASSRLGTGLREEGNQPQHF
TRBD2	TRBV12-3/TRBV12-4	TRBJ2-5	NA	TGTGCCAGCAGCCCGATTAGCGGGAGTGGGCGAGAGACCCAGTACTTC	CASSPISGSGRETQYF
NA	TRBV20-1	TRBJ2-7	NA	TGCAGTGCTCCCCTTCAGGGAATCCCCTACGAGCAGTACTTC	CSAPLQGIPYEQYF
NA	TRBV10-3	TRBJ2-3	many	TGTGCCATCAGTGATAGGGGACGCACAGATACGCAGTATTTT	CAISDRGRTDTQYF
TRBD1	TRBV7-9	TRBJ2-5	few	TGTGCCAGCAGCTCCGGGACAGCTCGGGAGACCCAGTACTTC	CASSSGTARETQYF